This TCR beta chain stems from a study of metastatic and nonmetastatic thyroid tumors. TCRdb reanalyzed the PCR reads with MiXCR. Of about 33,000 clones listed, roughly a sixth are singletons. In its sample, this clone ranks as medium-sized. None of the patients had undergone any treatment ahead of thyroid surgery. The CDR3 is 13 amino acids. The V gene's germline CDR1 is MDHEN and CDR2 SYDVKM. Trimming cost V 7 bases and J 4 bases; bases outside gene matches: 6. The TCR originated in a male donor with papillary thyroid cancer or a benign thyroid nodule (not recorded which). Some clones in this sample may be carry-over from other donors' samples. The chain uses TRBV28 and TRBJ1-2, with TRBD1 identical over 7 bases. Sequenced: blood. The DNA for the CDR3 is TGTGCCAGCACCAAACAGGGGAGCTATGGCTACACCTTC. Amino acid sequence: CASTKQGSYGYTF.